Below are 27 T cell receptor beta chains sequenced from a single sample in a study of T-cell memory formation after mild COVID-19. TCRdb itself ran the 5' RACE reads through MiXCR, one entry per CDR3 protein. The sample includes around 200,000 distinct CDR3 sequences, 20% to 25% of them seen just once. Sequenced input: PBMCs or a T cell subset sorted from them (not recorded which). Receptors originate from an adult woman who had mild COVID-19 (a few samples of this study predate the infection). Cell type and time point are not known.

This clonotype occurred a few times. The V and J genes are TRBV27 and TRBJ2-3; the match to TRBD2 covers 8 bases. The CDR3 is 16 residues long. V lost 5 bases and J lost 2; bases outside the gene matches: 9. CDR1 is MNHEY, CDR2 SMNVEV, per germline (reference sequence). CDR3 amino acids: CASSPLGLVPTDTQYF. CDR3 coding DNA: TGTGCCAGCAGTCCACTGGGACTAGTACCCACAGATACGCAGTATTTT.

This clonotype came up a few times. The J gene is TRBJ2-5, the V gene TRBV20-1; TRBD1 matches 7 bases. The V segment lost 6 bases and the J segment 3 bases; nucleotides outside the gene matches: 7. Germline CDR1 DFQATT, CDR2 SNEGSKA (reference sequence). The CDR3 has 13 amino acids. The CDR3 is CSAPGQSEETQYF. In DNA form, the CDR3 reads TGCAGTGCCCCGGGACAGTCCGAAGAGACCCAGTACTTC.

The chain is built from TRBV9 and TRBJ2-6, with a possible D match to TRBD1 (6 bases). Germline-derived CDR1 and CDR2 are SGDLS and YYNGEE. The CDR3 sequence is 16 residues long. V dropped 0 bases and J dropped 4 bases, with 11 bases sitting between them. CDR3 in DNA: TGTGCCAGCAGCGTAGACAGGGTAGACGGGGCCAACGTCCTGACTTTC. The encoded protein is CASSVDRVDGANVLTF.

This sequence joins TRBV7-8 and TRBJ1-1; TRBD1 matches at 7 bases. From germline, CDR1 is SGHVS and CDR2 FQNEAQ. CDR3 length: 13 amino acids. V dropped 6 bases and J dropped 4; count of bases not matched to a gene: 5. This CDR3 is CASSTTGSTEAFF. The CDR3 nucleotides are TGTGCCAGCAGTACGACAGGGAGCACTGAAGCTTTCTTT.

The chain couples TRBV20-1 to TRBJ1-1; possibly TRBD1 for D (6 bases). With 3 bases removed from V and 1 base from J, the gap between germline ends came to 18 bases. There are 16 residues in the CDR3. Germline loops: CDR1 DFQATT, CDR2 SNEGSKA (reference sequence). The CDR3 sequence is CSASRGGRGKNTEAFF. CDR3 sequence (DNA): TGCAGTGCTAGTCGTGGGGGGCGAGGGAAGAACACTGAAGCTTTCTTT.

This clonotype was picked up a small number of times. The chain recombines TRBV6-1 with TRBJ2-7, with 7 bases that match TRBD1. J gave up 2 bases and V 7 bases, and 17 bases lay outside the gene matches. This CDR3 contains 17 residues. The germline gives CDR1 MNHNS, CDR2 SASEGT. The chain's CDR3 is CASTGLPGDSPAYEQYF. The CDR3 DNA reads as TGTGCCAGCACTGGGCTCCCTGGGGACAGTCCTGCCTACGAGCAGTACTTC.

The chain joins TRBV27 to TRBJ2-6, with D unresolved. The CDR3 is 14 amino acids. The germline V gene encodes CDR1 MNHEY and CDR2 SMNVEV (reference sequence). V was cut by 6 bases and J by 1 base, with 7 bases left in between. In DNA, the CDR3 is TGTGCCAGCAGGGTGGGGTCTGGGGCCAACGTCCTGACTTTC. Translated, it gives CASRVGSGANVLTF.

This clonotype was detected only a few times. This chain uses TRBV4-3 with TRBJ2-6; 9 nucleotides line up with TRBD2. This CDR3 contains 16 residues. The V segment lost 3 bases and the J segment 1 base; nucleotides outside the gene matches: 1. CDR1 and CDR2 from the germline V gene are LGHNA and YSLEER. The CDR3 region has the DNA TGCGCCAGCAGCCAGACTAGCGGTTCTGGGGCCAACGTCCTGACTTTC. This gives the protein CASSQTSGSGANVLTF.

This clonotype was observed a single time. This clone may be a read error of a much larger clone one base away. The CDR3 DNA follows: TGTGCCAGCAGACAAACCTACGAGCAGTACTTC. It is translated as CASRQTYEQYF. The V call is TRBV7-2, the J call TRBJ2-7; no clear D. The ends were cut back, 6 bases at V and 2 bases at J, with 5 bases in the middle. Germline CDR1 SGHTA, CDR2 FQGNSA. This CDR3 comprises 11 residues.

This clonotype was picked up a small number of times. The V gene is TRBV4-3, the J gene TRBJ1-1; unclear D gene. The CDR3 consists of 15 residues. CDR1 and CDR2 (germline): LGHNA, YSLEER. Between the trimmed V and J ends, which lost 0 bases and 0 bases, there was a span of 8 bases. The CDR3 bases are TGCGCCAGCAGCCAAGATCCAGTCATGAACACTGAAGCTTTCTTT. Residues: CASSQDPVMNTEAFF.

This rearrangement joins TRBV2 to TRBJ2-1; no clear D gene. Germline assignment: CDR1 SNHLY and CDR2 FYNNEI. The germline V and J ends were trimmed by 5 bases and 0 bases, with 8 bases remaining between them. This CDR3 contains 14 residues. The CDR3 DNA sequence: TGTGCCAGCAGTACAGAGGCCTCCTACAATGAGCAGTTCTTC. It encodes CASSTEASYNEQFF.

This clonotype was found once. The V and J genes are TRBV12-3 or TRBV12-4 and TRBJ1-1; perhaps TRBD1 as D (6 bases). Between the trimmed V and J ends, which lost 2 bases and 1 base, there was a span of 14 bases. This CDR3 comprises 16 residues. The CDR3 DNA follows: TGTGCCAGCAGTTTAACGCCGGGACACGAGAACACTGAAGCTTTCTTT. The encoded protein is CASSLTPGHENTEAFF.

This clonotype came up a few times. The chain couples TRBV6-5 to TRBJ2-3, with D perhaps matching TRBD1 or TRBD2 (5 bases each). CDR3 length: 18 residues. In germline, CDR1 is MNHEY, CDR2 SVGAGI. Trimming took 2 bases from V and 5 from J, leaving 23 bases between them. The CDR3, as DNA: TGTGCCAGCAGTTACAAGGGGACCTACTACCTCGCACAAGATACGCAGTATTTT. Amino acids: CASSYKGTYYLAQDTQYF.

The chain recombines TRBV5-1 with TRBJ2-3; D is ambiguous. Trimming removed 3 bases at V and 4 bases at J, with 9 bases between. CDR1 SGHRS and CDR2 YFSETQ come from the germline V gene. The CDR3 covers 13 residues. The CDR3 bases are TGCGCCAGCAGCTCCGAGATAGCAGATACGCAGTATTTT. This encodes CASSSEIADTQYF.

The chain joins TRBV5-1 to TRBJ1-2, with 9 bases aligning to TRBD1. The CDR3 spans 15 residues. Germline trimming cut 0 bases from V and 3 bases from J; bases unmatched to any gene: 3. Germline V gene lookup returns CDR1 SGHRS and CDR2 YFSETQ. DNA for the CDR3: TGCGCCAGCAGCTTGGATGGGACAGGGTACTATGGCTACACCTTC. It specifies CASSLDGTGYYGYTF.

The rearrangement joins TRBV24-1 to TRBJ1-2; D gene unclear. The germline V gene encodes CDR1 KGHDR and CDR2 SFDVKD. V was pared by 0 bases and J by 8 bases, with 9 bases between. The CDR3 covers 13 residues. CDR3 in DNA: TGTGCCACCAGTGATTTGGATAACGGAGGCTACACCTTC. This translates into CATSDLDNGGYTF.

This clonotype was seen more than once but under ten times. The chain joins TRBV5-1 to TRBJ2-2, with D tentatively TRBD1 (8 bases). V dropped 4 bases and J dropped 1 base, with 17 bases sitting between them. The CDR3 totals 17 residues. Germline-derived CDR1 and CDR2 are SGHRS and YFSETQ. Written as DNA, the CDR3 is TGCGCCAGCAGCCCCGGGGGGACAGGCATGAACACCGGGGAGCTGTTTTTT. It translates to CASSPGGTGMNTGELFF. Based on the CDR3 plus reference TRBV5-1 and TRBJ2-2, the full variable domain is KAGVTQTPRYLIKTRGQQVTLSCSPISGHRSVSWYQQTPGQGLQFLFEYFSETQRNKGNFPGRFSGRQFSNSRSEMNVSTLELGDSALYLCASSPGGTGMNTGELFFGEGSRLTVL.

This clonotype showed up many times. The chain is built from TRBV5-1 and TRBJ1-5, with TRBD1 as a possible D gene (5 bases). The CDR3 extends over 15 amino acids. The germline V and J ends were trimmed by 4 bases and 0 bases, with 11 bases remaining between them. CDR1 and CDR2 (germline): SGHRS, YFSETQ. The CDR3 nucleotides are TGCGCCAGCAGCCCGGAGGGGTATAGCAATCAGCCCCAGCATTTT. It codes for CASSPEGYSNQPQHF. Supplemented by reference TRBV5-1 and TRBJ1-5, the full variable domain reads KAGVTQTPRYLIKTRGQQVTLSCSPISGHRSVSWYQQTPGQGLQFLFEYFSETQRNKGNFPGRFSGRQFSNSRSEMNVSTLELGDSALYLCASSPEGYSNQPQHFGDGTRLSIL.

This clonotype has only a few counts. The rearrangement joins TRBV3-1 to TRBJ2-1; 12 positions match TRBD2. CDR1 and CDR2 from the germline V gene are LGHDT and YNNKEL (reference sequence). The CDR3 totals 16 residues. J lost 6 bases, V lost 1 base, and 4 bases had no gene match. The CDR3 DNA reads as TGTGCCAGCAGCCAAGGACTAGCGGGGGCGACCAATGAGCAGTTCTTC. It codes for CASSQGLAGATNEQFF.

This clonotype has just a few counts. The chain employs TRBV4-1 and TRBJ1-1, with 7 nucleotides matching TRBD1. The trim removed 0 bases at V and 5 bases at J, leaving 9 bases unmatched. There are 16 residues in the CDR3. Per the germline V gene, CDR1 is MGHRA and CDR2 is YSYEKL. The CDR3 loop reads CASSQDRAGGRTEAFF. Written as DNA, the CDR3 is TGCGCCAGCAGCCAAGATCGGGCAGGGGGTCGTACTGAAGCTTTCTTT.

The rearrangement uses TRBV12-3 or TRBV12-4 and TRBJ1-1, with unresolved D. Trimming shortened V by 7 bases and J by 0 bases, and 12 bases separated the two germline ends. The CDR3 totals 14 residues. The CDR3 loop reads CASIRALMNTEAFF. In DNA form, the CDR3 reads TGTGCCAGCATAAGGGCCCTTATGAACACTGAAGCTTTCTTT.

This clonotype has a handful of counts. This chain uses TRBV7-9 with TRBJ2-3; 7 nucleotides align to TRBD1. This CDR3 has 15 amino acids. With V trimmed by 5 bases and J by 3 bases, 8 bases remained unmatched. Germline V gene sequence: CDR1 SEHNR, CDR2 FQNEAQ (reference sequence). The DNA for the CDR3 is TGTGCCAGCAGCAGCCGGGACAGTATTACAGATACGCAGTATTTT. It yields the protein CASSSRDSITDTQYF.

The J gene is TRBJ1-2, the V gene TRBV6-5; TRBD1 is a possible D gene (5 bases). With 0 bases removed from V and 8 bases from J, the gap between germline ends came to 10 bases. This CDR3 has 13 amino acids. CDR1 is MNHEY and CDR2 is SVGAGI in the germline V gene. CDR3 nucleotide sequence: TGTGCCAGCAGTTACTCCGGGGGGAAAGGCTACACCTTC. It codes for CASSYSGGKGYTF.

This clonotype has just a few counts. Here the CDR3 DNA reads TGCAGTGCTAGGGAAGCGAAGCTATACAATGAGCAGTTCTTC. This encodes CSAREAKLYNEQFF. The chain combines TRBV20-1 with TRBJ2-1, with D hard to call. This CDR3 spans 14 amino acids. Germline lookup yields CDR1 DFQATT and CDR2 SNEGSKA (reference sequence). Trimming pared 3 bases from V and 4 bases from J, leaving 13 bases between.

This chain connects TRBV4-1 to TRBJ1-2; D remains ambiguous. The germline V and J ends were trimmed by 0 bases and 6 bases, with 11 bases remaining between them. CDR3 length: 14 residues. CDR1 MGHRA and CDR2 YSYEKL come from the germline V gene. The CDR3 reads CASSQDRRPHGYTF. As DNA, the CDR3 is TGCGCCAGCAGCCAAGATAGGAGGCCCCATGGCTACACCTTC.

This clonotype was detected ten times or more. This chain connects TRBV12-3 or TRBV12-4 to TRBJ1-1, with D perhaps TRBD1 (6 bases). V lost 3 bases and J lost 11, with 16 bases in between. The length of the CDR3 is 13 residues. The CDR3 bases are TGTGCCAGCAGTTTCTCGGGGGGCAGCGGCGCTTTCTTT. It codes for CASSFSGGSGAFF.

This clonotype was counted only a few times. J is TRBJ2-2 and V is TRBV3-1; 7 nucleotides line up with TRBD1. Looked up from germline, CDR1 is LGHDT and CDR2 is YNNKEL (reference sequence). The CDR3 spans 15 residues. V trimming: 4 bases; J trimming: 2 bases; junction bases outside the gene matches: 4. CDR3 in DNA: TGTGCCAGCAGCCCGACAGGGATCAACACCGGGGAGCTGTTTTTT. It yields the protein CASSPTGINTGELFF.